This T cell receptor beta chain was identified during a study of T-cell reconstitution after alpha-beta-depleted transplantation in children. V was trimmed by 4 bases and J by 4 bases, leaving 10 bases between them. The CDR3 loop spans 14 amino acids. Germline V gene sequence: CDR1 LNHNV, CDR2 YYDKDF (reference sequence). Unique molecular identifiers were built into the TCRbeta library. MiXCR, run by TCRdb on the PCR reads, gives a single entry per CDR3 protein. In the table there are about 640,000 distinct CDR3 sequences, 15% to 20% of which are singletons. This clonotype was counted at least ten times.

J is TRBJ2-2 and V is TRBV15; TRBD2 might be the D (5 bases). The source material was PBMCs from the stem cell graft donor, sampled from the stem cell graft. This TCR derives from a human donor who donated a stem cell graft to a child with acute myeloid leukemia. CDR3 in DNA: TGTGCCACCAGCACCCAAAGCGGCACCGGGGAGCTGTTTTTT. This encodes CATSTQSGTGELFF.